Each of the 30 T cell receptor beta chains below was sequenced from the same sample in a study of regulatory T cells in long-lasting Graves disease. Sequencing libraries for TCR beta were prepared with iRepertoire HTBI primers and Arm-PCR of CDR3 regions. TCRdb re-called the multiplex PCR reads through MiXCR, storing one row per CDR3 protein. The sample lists some 320,000 distinct CDR3 sequences, 15% to 20% occurring once. Time point specified: newly diagnosed GD, antithyroid drugs for less than 3 months. The TCR library used RNA extracted from PBMCs. The sequenced sample was peripheral blood mononuclear cells (PBMCs), obtained at new diagnosis, from a patient treated with antithyroid drugs. These TCRs come from a female donor with Graves disease.

Many counts were recorded for this clonotype. The rearrangement links TRBV28 to TRBJ2-7, with 7 nucleotides matching TRBD2. From germline, CDR1 is MDHEN and CDR2 SYDVKM. V trimming: 5 bases; J trimming: 2 bases; junction bases outside the gene matches: 3. This CDR3 has 13 residues. The CDR3 here is CASSLSGTYEQYF. In nucleotides, the CDR3 is TGTGCCAGCAGTCTAAGCGGGACCTACGAGCAGTACTTC.

The chain links TRBV4-1 to TRBJ2-1; D unresolved. This CDR3 is 12 amino acids long. Deletions cut 8 bases from V and 9 bases from J, with 14 bases between. Germline V lookup: CDR1 MGHRA, CDR2 YSYEKL. CDR3 region: CASSRTWGEQFF. DNA of the CDR3: TGCGCCAGCTCGAGAACCTGGGGTGAGCAGTTCTTC.

This rearrangement joins TRBV7-8 to TRBJ2-1; TRBD2 aligns across 10 bases. The CDR3 loop spans 16 amino acids. V dropped 5 bases and J dropped 4; count of bases not matched to a gene: 8. The germline CDR1 and CDR2 sequences are SGHVS and FQNEAQ. CDR3 protein: CASSHYGTSVYNEQFF. CDR3 coding DNA: TGTGCCAGCAGCCACTACGGGACTAGCGTATACAATGAGCAGTTCTTC.

This clonotype was observed many times. The chain links TRBV7-8 to TRBJ2-7, with D possibly TRBD1 on 6 matching bases. The length of the CDR3 is 13 residues. Germline CDR1 is SGHVS and CDR2 is FQNEAQ. The germline V and J ends were trimmed by 5 bases and 2 bases, with 10 bases remaining between them. The CDR3: CASSKTGTYEQYF. In DNA form, the CDR3 reads TGTGCCAGCAGCAAAACAGGGACCTACGAGCAGTACTTC.

This clonotype was recorded at least ten times. The chain is built from TRBV29-1 and TRBJ1-4; a weak D match, TRBD1 (5 bases). The CDR3 has 13 amino acids. The germline V gene has CDR1 SQVTM and CDR2 ANQGSEA. Trimming removed 1 base from V and 5 bases from J, with 8 bases in between. CDR3 region: CSVEVAGNEKLFF. The DNA of the CDR3 is TGCAGCGTTGAAGTTGCAGGGAATGAAAAACTGTTTTTT. Full variable domain (outside the CDR3, taken from reference TRBV29-1 and TRBJ1-4): SAVISQKPSRDICQRGTSLTIQCQVDSQVTMMFWYRQQPGQSLTLIATANQGSEATYESGFVIDKFPISRPNLTFSTLTVSNMSPEDSSIYLCSVEVAGNEKLFFGSGTQLSVL.

This clonotype has only one observation. Given a much more abundant clone one base away, this may be a read error. This sequence joins TRBV28 and TRBJ1-1; D might be TRBD1 (5 bases). This CDR3 has 13 residues. V lost 6 bases and J lost 1, with 9 bases in between. The germline gives CDR1 MDHEN, CDR2 SYDVKM. The CDR3 here is CASRRGSNTEAFF. The CDR3 DNA reads TGTGCCAGCAGGCGGGGGTCGAACACTGAAGCTTTCTTT.

Written as DNA, the CDR3 is TGTGCCAGCAGTCCCCTAGGTGGCGGGAGCCCAGATACGCAGTATTTT. It specifies CASSPLGGGSPDTQYF. The V and J genes are TRBV12-3 or TRBV12-4 and TRBJ2-3, with 7 bases aligning to TRBD2. The CDR3 covers 16 residues. The V gene end was trimmed by 5 bases and the J gene end by 4 bases; junction bases not matched to a gene: 12.

This clonotype has ten or more counts. The chain is built from TRBV4-1 and TRBJ1-1, with D hard to call. The germline V gene encodes CDR1 MGHRA and CDR2 YSYEKL. With 1 base removed from V and 0 bases from J, the gap between germline ends came to 6 bases. The CDR3 is made up of 14 amino acids. CDR3 nucleotide sequence: TGCGCCAGCAGCCAAGGGCCGATGAACACTGAAGCTTTCTTT. Translation gives CASSQGPMNTEAFF.

J is TRBJ1-2 and V is TRBV2; 8 bases fit TRBD1. Looked up from germline, CDR1 is SNHLY and CDR2 is FYNNEI. The CDR3 has 15 amino acids. V was pared by 4 bases and J by 4 bases, with 8 bases of the junction left unmatched. The CDR3 reads CASSAPQGAVYGYTF. For the CDR3, the DNA is TGTGCCAGCAGTGCGCCCCAGGGGGCGGTCTATGGCTACACCTTC.

This clonotype was picked up many times. CDR3: CASSGPQGQPQHF. The CDR3 coding sequence is TGTGCCAGCAGTGGACCACAGGGCCAGCCCCAGCATTTT. The J gene is TRBJ1-5, the V gene TRBV28; tentatively, D is TRBD1 (6 bases). The CDR3 has 13 residues. From germline, CDR1 is MDHEN and CDR2 SYDVKM. Deletions cut 5 bases from V and 7 bases from J, with 12 bases between.

This clonotype came up many times. The chain joins TRBV5-1 to TRBJ1-2; D ambiguous. This CDR3 contains 14 residues. V lost 0 bases to trimming and J lost 6 bases, with 12 bases between them. Germline lookup yields CDR1 SGHRS and CDR2 YFSETQ. The CDR3 reads CASSLGGQSHGYTF. The CDR3 coding sequence is TGCGCCAGCAGCTTGGGCGGCCAGTCGCATGGCTACACCTTC.

Comments on this clonotype: A far more abundant clone sits one base away, making this likely a read error. The chain uses TRBV6-8 and TRBJ1-2; D not resolved. There are 13 residues in the CDR3. CDR1 MNHGY and CDR2 SAAAGT come from the germline V gene. The CDR3 region has the DNA TGTGCCAGCAGTCCCGGGAATAACTATAGCTACACCTTC. Translation gives CASSPGNNYSYTF.

Of note for this clonotype: A much larger clone is a single base away; this may be a read error. This chain joins TRBV2 and TRBJ1-2; a possible D gene is TRBD1 (6 bases). The CDR3 has 15 amino acids. Per the germline V gene, CDR1 is SNHLY and CDR2 is FYNNEI. For the CDR3, the DNA is TGTGCCGGCAGCCAAGGGGGGGGACCAAGCTATGGCTACACCTTC. Translating gives CAGSQGGGPSYGYTF.

The CDR3 loop reads CASRSQGAKEKLFF. In DNA form, the CDR3 reads TGTGCCAGCCGCTCGCAGGGGGCCAAAGAAAAACTGTTTTTT. This chain uses TRBV6-1 with TRBJ1-4; 8 nucleotides agree with TRBD1. V gave up 8 bases and J gave up 8 bases; unmatched junction bases: 10. The CDR3 is made up of 14 amino acids. CDR1 and CDR2 (germline): MNHNS, SASEGT.

This clonotype was seen at least ten times. This rearrangement joins TRBV28 to TRBJ2-7, with TRBD2 matching 9 bases. Germline CDR1 MDHEN, CDR2 SYDVKM. V dropped 3 bases and J dropped 3; count of bases not matched to a gene: 6. CDR3 length equals 15 residues. The CDR3, as DNA: TGTGCCAGCAGTTTCGTGGCGGGAGGGAGCTACGAGCAGTACTTC. As protein: CASSFVAGGSYEQYF.

This clonotype was observed at least ten times. The J gene is TRBJ2-1, the V gene TRBV19; 9 bases line up with TRBD2. V lost 3 bases to trimming and J lost 7 bases; unmatched junction nucleotides: 7. Germline V lookup: CDR1 LNHDA, CDR2 SQIVND (reference sequence). This CDR3 spans 15 amino acids. CDR3 protein: CASSIGAGGLNEQFF. The CDR3 region has the DNA TGTGCCAGTAGTATTGGGGCGGGAGGGCTGAATGAGCAGTTCTTC.

This clonotype was recorded many times. The J gene is TRBJ1-4, the V gene TRBV3-1, with D unclear. CDR1 and CDR2 from the germline V gene are LGHDT and YNNKEL (reference sequence). This CDR3 has 14 residues. Trimming cost V 5 bases and J 6 bases, with 13 bases left between them. The CDR3 nucleotides read TGTGCCAGCAGCATCCGGACGGATTATGAAAAACTGTTTTTT. This translates into CASSIRTDYEKLFF.

Concerning this clonotype: A junction boundary mismatches the germline segment, possibly from a read error. J is TRBJ2-7 and V is TRBV12-5, with unresolved D. The CDR3 is made up of 13 amino acids. The germline CDR1 and CDR2 sequences are LGHNT and FRNRAP. CDR3: CASGLVGSYEQCF. The CDR3 nucleotides are TGTGCTAGTGGTTTGGTGGGCAGTTACGAGCAGTGCTTC.

At least ten counts were recorded for this clonotype. The chain joins TRBV6-2 or TRBV6-3 to TRBJ1-5; 7 nucleotides align to TRBD1. The V and J ends lost 2 bases and 3 bases, in that order; junction bases with no gene match: 7. From germline, CDR1 is MNHEY and CDR2 SVGEGT. This CDR3 is 16 amino acids long. The CDR3 spells CASSYPDRYFNQPQHF. The CDR3 region has the DNA TGTGCCAGCAGTTACCCGGACAGGTACTTCAATCAGCCCCAGCATTTT.

The rearrangement uses TRBV15 and TRBJ2-5, with TRBD2 matching over 8 bases. The CDR3 runs 16 residues. V lost 0 bases to trimming and J lost 0 bases; unmatched junction nucleotides: 3. Germline assignment: CDR1 LNHNV and CDR2 YYDKDF (reference sequence). The CDR3 region is CATSRDTSGNQETQYF. DNA of the CDR3: TGTGCCACCAGCAGAGATACTAGCGGAAACCAAGAGACCCAGTACTTC.

This clonotype has a count of ten or more. The gene calls are TRBV29-1 and TRBJ1-1, with 8 bases that match TRBD1. V was pared by 5 bases and J by 1 base, with 3 bases of the junction left unmatched. CDR3 length: 13 residues. CDR1 is SQVTM, CDR2 ANQGSEA, per germline. CDR3 protein: CSVHGTGNTEAFF. The CDR3 DNA reads TGCAGCGTTCACGGGACAGGGAACACTGAAGCTTTCTTT.

This clonotype was observed at least ten times. The V and J genes are TRBV27 and TRBJ1-2; 8 positions agree with TRBD1. CDR1 and CDR2 (germline): MNHEY, SMNVEV (reference sequence). Trimming took 5 bases from V and 6 from J; bases not matched to a gene: 8. This CDR3 has 14 amino acids. The CDR3 sequence is CASSASDRGHGYTF. For the CDR3, the DNA is TGTGCCAGCAGTGCGTCCGACAGGGGACATGGCTACACCTTC.

J is TRBJ2-5 and V is TRBV2; possibly TRBD1 or TRBD2 for D (5 bases each). CDR3 length: 15 residues. Germline CDR1 SNHLY, CDR2 FYNNEI. The ends were cut back, 7 bases at V and 4 bases at J, with 19 bases in the middle. Written as DNA, the CDR3 is TGTGCCAGCACGTCGGGGCAGGGTGGTATAGAGACCCAGTACTTC. Protein product: CASTSGQGGIETQYF. The entire variable domain, with the rest obtained from reference TRBV2 and TRBJ2-5, is as follows: EPEVTQTPSHQVTQMGQEVILRCVPISNHLYFYWYRQILGQKVEFLVSFYNNEISEKSEIFDDQFSVERPDGSNFTLKIRSTKLEDSAMYFCASTSGQGGIETQYFGPGTRLLVL.

This chain joins TRBV19 and TRBJ1-6; weak D call: TRBD1 (5 bases). Germline V gene lookup returns CDR1 LNHDA and CDR2 SQIVND (reference sequence). V lost 5 bases, J lost 7 bases, and 18 bases lay in between. The CDR3 runs 16 residues. The CDR3 DNA reads as TGTGCCAGTAGTCCCCGGGACGTCCGAACGAATTCACCCCTCCACTTT. This translates into CASSPRDVRTNSPLHF.

This clonotype was recorded many times. The V call is TRBV7-8, the J call TRBJ2-3; 8 bases map to TRBD2. Germline CDR1 is SGHVS and CDR2 is FQNEAQ. Losses at the gene ends were 5 bases for V and 2 bases for J; bases not matched to a gene: 6. The length of the CDR3 is 15 residues. The CDR3 spells CASSNSGSNTDTQYF. The DNA of the CDR3 is TGTGCCAGCAGCAACAGCGGGAGTAACACAGATACGCAGTATTTT.

This clonotype turned up a few times. V is TRBV15 and J is TRBJ2-7; D unresolved. Germline CDR1 and CDR2: LNHNV and YYDKDF (reference sequence). The CDR3 is 14 residues long. V lost 2 bases to trimming and J lost 5 bases, with 13 bases between them. CDR3 DNA: TGTGCCACCAGCAGATCCACGCCGGCAAACGAGCAGTACTTC. Protein product: CATSRSTPANEQYF.

Only one count was recorded for this clonotype. The rearrangement uses TRBV6-2 or TRBV6-3 and TRBJ2-7; no firm D call. The CDR3 covers 17 residues. The germline V and J ends were trimmed by 6 bases and 3 bases, with 24 bases remaining between them. Germline V gives CDR1 MNHEY, CDR2 SVGEGT. CDR3 coding DNA: TGTGCCAGCAGGTCCTCCTTCTCGTCGACTGTTCGCTACGAGCAGTACTTC. Translation gives CASRSSFSSTVRYEQYF.

The chain is built from TRBV24-1 and TRBJ2-1, with D perhaps being TRBD1 or TRBD2 (5 bases each). This CDR3 is built from 16 residues. V was clipped by 5 bases and J by 0 bases, with 13 bases between them. Germline lookup yields CDR1 KGHDR and CDR2 SFDVKD. In DNA form, the CDR3 reads TGTGCCACCAGTGTAGGGGACCGGAGCTCCTACAATGAGCAGTTCTTC. Translated, it gives CATSVGDRSSYNEQFF.

This clonotype was seen many times. This rearrangement joins TRBV28 to TRBJ2-7; 14 nucleotides align to TRBD2. Looked up from germline, CDR1 is MDHEN and CDR2 is SYDVKM. This CDR3 spans 17 amino acids. Unmatched junction bases numbered 12, after V lost 6 bases and J lost 5 bases. The CDR3 sequence is CASRSPGLAGALHEQYF. As DNA, the CDR3 is TGTGCCAGCAGGTCTCCGGGACTAGCGGGAGCACTTCACGAGCAGTACTTC.

This chain uses TRBV19 with TRBJ2-7; 9 positions match TRBD1. Unmatched junction bases numbered 7, after V lost 5 bases and J lost 5 bases. The germline V gene encodes CDR1 LNHDA and CDR2 SQIVND (reference sequence). The CDR3 runs to 14 residues. The CDR3 DNA reads TGTGCCAGTAGTGACGGGACAGGGTTTAACGAGCAGTACTTC. Translation: CASSDGTGFNEQYF. The variable domain in full, completed from reference TRBV19 and TRBJ2-7, reads DGGITQSPKYLFRKEGQNVTLSCEQNLNHDAMYWYRQDPGQGLRLIYYSQIVNDFQKGDIAEGYSVSREKKESFPLTVTSAQKNPTAFYLCASSDGTGFNEQYFGPGTRLTVT.